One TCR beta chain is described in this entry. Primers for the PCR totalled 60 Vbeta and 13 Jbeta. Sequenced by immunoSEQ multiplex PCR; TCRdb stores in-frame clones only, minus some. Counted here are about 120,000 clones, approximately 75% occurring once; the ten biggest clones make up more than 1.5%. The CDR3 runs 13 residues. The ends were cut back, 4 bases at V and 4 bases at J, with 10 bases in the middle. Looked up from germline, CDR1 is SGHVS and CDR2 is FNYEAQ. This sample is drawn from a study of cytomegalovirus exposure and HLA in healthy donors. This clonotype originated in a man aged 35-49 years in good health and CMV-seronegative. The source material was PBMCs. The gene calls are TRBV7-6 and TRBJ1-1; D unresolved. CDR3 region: CASSSRAGTEAFF. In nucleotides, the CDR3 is TGTGCCAGCAGCTCGCGGGCGGGCACTGAAGCTTTCTTT.